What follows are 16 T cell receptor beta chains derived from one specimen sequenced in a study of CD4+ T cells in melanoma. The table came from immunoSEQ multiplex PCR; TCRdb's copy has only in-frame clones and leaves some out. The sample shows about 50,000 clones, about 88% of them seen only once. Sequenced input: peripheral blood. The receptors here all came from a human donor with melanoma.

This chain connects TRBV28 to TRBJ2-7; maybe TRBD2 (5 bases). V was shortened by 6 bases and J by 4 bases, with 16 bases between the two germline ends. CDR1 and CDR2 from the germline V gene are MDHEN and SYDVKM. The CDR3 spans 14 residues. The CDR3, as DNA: TGTGCCAGCAGACTTGGACTCCGCCCTTACGAGCAGTACTTC. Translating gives CASRLGLRPYEQYF. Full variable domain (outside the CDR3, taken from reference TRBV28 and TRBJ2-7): DVKVTQSSRYLVKRTGEKVFLECVQDMDHENMFWYRQDPGLGLRLIYFSYDVKMKEKGDIPEGYSVSREKKERFSLILESASTNQTSMYLCASRLGLRPYEQYFGPGTRLTVT.

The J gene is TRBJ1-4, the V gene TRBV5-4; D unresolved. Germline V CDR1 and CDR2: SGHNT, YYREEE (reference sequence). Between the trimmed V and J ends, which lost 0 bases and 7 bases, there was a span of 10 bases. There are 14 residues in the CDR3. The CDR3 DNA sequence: TGTGCCAGCAGCTTGGCCCGCGAGCGTGAAAAACTGTTTTTT. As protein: CASSLAREREKLFF.

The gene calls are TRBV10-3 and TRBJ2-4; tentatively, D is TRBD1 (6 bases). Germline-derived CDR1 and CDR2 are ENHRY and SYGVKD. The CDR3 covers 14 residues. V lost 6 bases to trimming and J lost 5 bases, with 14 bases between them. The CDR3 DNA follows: TGTGCCATCAGCACGGACAGAACCCAAAACATTCAGTACTTC. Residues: CAISTDRTQNIQYF.

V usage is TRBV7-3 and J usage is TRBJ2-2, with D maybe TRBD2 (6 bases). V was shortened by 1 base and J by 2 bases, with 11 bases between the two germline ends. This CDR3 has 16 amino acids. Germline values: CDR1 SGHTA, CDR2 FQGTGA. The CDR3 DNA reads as TGTGCCAGCAGCTTAATCGGGGGAGATAACACCGGGGAGCTGTTTTTT. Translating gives CASSLIGGDNTGELFF.

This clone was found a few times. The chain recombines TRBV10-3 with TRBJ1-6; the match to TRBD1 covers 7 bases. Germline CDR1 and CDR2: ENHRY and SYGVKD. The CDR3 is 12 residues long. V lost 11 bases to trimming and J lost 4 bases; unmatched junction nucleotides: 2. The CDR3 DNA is TGTGCCCACAGGGGTTATAATTCACCCCTCCACTTT. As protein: CAHRGYNSPLHF.

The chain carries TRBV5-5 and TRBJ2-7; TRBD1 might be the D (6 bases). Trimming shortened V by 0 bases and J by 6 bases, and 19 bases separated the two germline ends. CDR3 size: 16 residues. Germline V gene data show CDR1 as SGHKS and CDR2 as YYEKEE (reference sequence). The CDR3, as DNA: TGTGCCAGCAGCTTGGATTTGGCAGGGGTAAAGCGCGAGCAGTACTTC. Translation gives CASSLDLAGVKREQYF.

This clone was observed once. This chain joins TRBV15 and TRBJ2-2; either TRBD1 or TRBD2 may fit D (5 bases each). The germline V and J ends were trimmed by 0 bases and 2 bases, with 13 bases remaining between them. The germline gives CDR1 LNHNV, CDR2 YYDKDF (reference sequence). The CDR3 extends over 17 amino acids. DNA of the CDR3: TGTGCCACCAGCAGAGATTTGAGGGGAGCAAACACCGGGGAGCTGTTTTTT. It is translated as CATSRDLRGANTGELFF.

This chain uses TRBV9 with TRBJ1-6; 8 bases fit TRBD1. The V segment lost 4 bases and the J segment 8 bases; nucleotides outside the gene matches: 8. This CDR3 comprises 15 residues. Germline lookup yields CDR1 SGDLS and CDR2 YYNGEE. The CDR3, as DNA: TGTGCCAGCAGCCCGGACAGGGAAGGATATTCACCCCTCCACTTT. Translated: CASSPDREGYSPLHF.

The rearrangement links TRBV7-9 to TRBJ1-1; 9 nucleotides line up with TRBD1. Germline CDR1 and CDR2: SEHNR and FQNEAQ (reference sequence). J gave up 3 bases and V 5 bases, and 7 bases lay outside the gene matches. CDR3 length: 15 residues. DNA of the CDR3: TGTGCCAGCAGCGGACAGGGGTTAGTCTACACTGAAGCTTTCTTT. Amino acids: CASSGQGLVYTEAFF.

This CDR3 is CASSPGQGRPEAFF. In DNA, the CDR3 is TGTGCCAGCTCACCAGGACAGGGTCGGCCTGAAGCTTTCTTT. The rearrangement joins TRBV18 to TRBJ1-1; TRBD1 matches at 8 bases. Germline-derived CDR1 and CDR2 are KGHSH and LQKENI. The CDR3 sequence is 14 residues long. J lost 6 bases, V lost 2 bases, and 5 bases had no gene match. Variable domain in full (rest from reference TRBV18 and TRBJ1-1): NAGVMQNPRHLVRRRGQEARLRCSPMKGHSHVYWYRQLPEEGLKFMVYLQKENIIDESGMPKERFSAEFPKEGPSILRIQQVVRGDSAAYFCASSPGQGRPEAFFGQGTRLTVV.

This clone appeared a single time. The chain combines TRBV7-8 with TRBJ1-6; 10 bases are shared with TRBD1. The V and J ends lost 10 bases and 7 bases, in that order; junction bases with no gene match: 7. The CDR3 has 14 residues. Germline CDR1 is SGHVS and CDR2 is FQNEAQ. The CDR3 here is CATTPGQGNSPLHF. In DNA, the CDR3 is TGTGCCACCACACCGGGACAGGGGAATTCACCCCTCCACTTT.

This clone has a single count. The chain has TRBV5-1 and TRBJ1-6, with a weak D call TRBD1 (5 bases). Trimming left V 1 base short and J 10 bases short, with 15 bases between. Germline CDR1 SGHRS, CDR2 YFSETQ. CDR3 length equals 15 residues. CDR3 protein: CASSLPDGGASPLHF. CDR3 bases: TGCGCCAGCAGCTTGCCGGACGGGGGAGCGTCACCCCTCCACTTT.

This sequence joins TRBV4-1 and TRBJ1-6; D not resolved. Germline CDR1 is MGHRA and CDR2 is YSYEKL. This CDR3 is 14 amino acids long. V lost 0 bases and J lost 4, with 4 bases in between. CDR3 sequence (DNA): TGCGCCAGCAGCCAAGAGGCTTATAATTCACCCCTCCACTTT. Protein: CASSQEAYNSPLHF.

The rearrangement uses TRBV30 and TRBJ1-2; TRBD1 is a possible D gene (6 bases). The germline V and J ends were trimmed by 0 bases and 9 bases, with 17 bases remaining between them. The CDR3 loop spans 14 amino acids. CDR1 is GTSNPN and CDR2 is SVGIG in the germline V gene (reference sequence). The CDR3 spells CAWSVGQGRTRYTF. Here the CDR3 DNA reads TGTGCCTGGAGTGTAGGTCAGGGGAGGACGCGCTACACCTTC.

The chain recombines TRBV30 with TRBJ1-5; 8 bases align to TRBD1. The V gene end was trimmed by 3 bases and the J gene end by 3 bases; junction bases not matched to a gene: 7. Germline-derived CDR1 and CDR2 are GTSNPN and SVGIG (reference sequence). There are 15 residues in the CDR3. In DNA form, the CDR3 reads TGTGCCTGGAGCAGCCGGGGACAGGACAATCAGCCCCAGCATTTT. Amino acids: CAWSSRGQDNQPQHF.

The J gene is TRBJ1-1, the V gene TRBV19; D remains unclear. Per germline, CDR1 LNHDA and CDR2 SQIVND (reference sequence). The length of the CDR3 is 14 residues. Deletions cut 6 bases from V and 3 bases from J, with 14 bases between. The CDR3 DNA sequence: TGTGCCAGTAGGACATGGGTACTGGACACTGAAGCTTTCTTT. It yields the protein CASRTWVLDTEAFF. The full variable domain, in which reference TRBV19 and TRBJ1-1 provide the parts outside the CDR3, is DGGITQSPKYLFRKEGQNVTLSCEQNLNHDAMYWYRQDPGQGLRLIYYSQIVNDFQKGDIAEGYSVSREKKESFPLTVTSAQKNPTAFYLCASRTWVLDTEAFFGQGTRLTVV.